This T cell receptor (beta chain) was profiled in a study of T-cell reconstitution after alpha-beta-depleted transplantation in children. Whole-study findings and limits: T-cell counts and diversity at one year following transplant were attributed mainly to newly produced T cells.

Turning to this clonotype: Its cognate antigen is unknown.

There are 15 residues in the CDR3. Germline V gene sequence: CDR1 KGHSH, CDR2 LQKENI. V shed 0 bases and J shed 2 bases, with 10 bases lying between them. It was with unique molecular identifiers that the TCRbeta library was prepared. TCRdb processed the PCR reads anew with MiXCR; each CDR3 protein has one entry. Among almost 500,000 distinct CDR3 sequences, 8% to 11% were seen once, and the ten largest hold roughly 2.1%. The specimen was PBMCs, collected before TCRalphabeta/CD19-depleted stem cell transplant. The chain employs TRBV18 and TRBJ1-2; weak D call: TRBD1 (5 bases). The clonotype comes from a child between 2 and 9 years old with inherited bone marrow failure, due to receive a stem cell transplant. For the CDR3, the DNA is TGTGCCAGCTCACCACCCCCAGCAGGGAACTATGGCTACACCTTC. Its protein is CASSPPPAGNYGYTF.